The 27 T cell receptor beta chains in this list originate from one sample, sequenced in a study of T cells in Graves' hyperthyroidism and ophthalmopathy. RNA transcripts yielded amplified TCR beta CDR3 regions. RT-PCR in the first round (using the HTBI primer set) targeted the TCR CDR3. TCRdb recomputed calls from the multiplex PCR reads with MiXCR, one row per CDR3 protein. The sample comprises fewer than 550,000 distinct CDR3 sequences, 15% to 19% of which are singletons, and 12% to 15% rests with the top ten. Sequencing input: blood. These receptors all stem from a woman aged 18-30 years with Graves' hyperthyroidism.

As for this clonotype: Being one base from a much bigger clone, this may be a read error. The CDR3 DNA follows: TGTGCCAGCAGTTTTTGCATTACTAGCGGGAGTCGGAATGAGCAGTTCTTC. Translation: CASSFCITSGSRNEQFF. The chain has TRBV28 and TRBJ2-1, with TRBD2 identical over 11 bases. V lost 3 bases to trimming and J lost 7 bases; unmatched junction nucleotides: 11. This CDR3 contains 17 residues. CDR1 and CDR2 from the germline V gene are MDHEN and SYDVKM.

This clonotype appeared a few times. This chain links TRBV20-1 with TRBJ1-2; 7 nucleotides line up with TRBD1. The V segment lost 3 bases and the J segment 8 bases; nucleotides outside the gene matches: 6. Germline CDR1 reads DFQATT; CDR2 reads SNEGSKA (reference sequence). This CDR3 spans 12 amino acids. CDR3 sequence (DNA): TGCAGTGCTAGCCGGGCAGGGGGGGGCTACACCTTC. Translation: CSASRAGGGYTF.

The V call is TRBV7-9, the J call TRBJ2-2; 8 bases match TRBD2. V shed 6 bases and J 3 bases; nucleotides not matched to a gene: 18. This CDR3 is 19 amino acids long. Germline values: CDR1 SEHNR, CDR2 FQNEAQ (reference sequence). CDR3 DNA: TGTGCCAGCAGATCTTATCAAACTACCGGGAGGGCCCACACCGGGGAGCTGTTTTTT. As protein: CASRSYQTTGRAHTGELFF.

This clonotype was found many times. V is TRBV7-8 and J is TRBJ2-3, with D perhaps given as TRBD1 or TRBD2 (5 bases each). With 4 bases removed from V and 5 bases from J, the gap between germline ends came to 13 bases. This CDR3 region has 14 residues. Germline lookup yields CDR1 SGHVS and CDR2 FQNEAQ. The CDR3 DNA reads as TGTGCCAGCAGCTCCTCGGGGCCGTTAGATACGCAGTATTTT. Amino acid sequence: CASSSSGPLDTQYF. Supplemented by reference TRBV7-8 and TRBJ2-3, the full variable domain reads GAGVSQSPRYKVAKRGQDVALRCDPISGHVSLFWYQQALGQGPEFLTYFQNEAQLDKSGLPSDRFFAERPEGSVSTLKIQRTQQEDSAVYLCASSSSGPLDTQYFGPGTRLTVL.

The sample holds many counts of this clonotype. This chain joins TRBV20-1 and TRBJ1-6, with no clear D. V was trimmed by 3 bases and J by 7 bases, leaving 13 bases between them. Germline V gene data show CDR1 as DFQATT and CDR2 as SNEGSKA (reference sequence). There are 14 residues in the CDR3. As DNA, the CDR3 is TGCAGTGCTAGGGACCGATTAGGCAATTCACCCCTCCACTTT. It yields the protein CSARDRLGNSPLHF.

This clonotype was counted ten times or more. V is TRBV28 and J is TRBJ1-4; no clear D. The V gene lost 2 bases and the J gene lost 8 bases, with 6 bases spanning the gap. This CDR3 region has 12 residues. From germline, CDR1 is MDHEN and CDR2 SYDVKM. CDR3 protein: CASSLALEKLFF. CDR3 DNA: TGTGCCAGCAGTTTAGCCTTAGAAAAACTGTTTTTT.

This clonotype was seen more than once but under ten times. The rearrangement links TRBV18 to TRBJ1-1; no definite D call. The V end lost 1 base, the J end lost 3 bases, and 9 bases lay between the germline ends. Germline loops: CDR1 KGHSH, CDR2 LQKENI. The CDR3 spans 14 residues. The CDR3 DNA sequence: TGTGCCAGCTCACCACGTCAGTTTTACACTGAAGCTTTCTTT. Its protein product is CASSPRQFYTEAFF.

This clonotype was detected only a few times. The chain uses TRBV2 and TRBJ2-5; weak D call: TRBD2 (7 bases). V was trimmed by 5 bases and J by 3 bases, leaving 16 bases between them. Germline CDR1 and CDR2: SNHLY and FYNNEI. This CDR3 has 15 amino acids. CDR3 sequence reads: CASSQEGGEKETQYF. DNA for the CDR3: TGTGCCAGCAGTCAAGAGGGGGGGGAGAAAGAGACCCAGTACTTC.

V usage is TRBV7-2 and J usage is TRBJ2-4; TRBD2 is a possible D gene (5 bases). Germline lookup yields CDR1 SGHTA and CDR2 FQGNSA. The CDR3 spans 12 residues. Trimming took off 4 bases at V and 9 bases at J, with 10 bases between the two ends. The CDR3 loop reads CASSSSRAIQYF. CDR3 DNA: TGTGCCAGCAGCTCCTCGAGGGCCATTCAGTACTTC.

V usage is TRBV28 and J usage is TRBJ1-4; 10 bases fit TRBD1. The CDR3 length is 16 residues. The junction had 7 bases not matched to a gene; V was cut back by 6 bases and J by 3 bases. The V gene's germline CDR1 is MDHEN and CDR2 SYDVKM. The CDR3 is CASRSPGQGANEKLFF. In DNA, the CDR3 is TGTGCCAGCAGAAGCCCCGGACAGGGGGCTAATGAAAAACTGTTTTTT.

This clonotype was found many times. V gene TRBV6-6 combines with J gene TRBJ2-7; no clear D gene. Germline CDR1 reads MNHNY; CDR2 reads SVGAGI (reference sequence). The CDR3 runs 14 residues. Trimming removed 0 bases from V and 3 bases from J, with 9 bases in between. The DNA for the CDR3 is TGTGCCAGCAGTTACTCGTTCGCCAACTACGAGCAGTACTTC. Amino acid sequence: CASSYSFANYEQYF.

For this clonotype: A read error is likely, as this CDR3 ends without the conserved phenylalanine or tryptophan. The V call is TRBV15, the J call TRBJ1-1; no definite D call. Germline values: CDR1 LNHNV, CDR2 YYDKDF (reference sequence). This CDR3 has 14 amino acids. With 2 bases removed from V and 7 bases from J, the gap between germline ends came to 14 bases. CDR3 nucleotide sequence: TGTGCCACCAGCAGATCGGGCGTGGGCTATGAAGCTTTCCTT. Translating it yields CATSRSGVGYEAFL.

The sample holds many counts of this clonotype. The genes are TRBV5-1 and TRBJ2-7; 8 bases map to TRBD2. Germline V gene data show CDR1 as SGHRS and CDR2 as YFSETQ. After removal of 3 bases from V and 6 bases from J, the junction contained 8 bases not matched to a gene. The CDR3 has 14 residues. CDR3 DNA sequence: TGCGCCAGCAGCTCCGGGGGACTAGTTGGCGAGCAGTACTTC. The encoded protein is CASSSGGLVGEQYF.

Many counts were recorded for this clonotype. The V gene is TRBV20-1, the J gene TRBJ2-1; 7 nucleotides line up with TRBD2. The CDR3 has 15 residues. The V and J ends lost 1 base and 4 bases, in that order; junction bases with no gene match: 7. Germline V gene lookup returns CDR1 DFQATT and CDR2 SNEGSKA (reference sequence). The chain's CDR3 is CSARAPGGGYNEQFF. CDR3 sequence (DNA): TGCAGTGCTAGAGCCCCGGGGGGTGGTTACAATGAGCAGTTCTTC.

As DNA, the CDR3 is TGTGCCAGCAGCCAAGTGCGGGAGGAGGCCGGGGAGCTGTTTTTT. Translated, it gives CASSQVREEAGELFF. V gene TRBV4-2 combines with J gene TRBJ2-2; 8 bases line up with TRBD2. This CDR3 comprises 15 residues. Germline CDR1 is LGHNA and CDR2 is YNFKEQ. With V trimmed by 1 base and J by 6 bases, 4 bases remained unmatched.

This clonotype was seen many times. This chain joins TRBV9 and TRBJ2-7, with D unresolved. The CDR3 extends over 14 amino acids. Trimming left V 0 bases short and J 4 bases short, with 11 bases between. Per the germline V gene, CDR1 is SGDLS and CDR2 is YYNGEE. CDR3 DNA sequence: TGTGCCAGCAGCGTAGCGTCTAGGGATTACGAGCAGTACTTC. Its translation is CASSVASRDYEQYF. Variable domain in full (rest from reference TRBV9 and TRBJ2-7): DSGVTQTPKHLITATGQRVTLRCSPRSGDLSVYWYQQSLDQGLQFLIQYYNGEERAKGNILERFSAQQFPDLHSELNLSSLELGDSALYFCASSVASRDYEQYFGPGTRLTVT.

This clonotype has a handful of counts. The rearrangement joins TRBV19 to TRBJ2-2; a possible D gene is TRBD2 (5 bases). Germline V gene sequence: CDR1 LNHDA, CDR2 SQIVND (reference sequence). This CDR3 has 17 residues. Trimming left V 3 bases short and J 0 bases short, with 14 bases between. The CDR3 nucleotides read TGTGCCAGTAGTATCGAGGGATGGGATACGAACACCGGGGAGCTGTTTTTT. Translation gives CASSIEGWDTNTGELFF.

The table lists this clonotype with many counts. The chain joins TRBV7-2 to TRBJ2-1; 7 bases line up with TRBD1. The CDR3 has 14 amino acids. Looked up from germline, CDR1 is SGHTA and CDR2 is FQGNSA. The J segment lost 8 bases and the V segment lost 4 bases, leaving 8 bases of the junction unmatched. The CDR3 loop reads CASSSTGRSDEQFF. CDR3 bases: TGTGCCAGCAGCTCGACAGGGCGGTCTGATGAGCAGTTCTTC.

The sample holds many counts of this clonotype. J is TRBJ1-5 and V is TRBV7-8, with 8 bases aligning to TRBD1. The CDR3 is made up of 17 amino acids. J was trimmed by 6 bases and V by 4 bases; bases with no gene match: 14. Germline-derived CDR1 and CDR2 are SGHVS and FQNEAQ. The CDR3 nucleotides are TGTGCCAGCAGCTCGTTGCAGGGGGCAAGAGTAGGTCAGCCCCAGCATTTT. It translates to CASSSLQGARVGQPQHF. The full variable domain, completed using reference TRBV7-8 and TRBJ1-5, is GAGVSQSPRYKVAKRGQDVALRCDPISGHVSLFWYQQALGQGPEFLTYFQNEAQLDKSGLPSDRFFAERPEGSVSTLKIQRTQQEDSAVYLCASSSLQGARVGQPQHFGDGTRLSIL.

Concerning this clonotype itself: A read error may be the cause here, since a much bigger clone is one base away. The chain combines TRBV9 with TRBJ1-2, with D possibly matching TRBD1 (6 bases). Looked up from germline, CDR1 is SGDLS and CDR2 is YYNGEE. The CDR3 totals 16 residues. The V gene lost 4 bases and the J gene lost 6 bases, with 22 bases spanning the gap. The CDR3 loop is CASSPTVGTSRDGYTF. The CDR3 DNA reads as TGTGCCAGCAGCCCTACCGTGGGGACATCCAGGGATGGCTACACCTTC.

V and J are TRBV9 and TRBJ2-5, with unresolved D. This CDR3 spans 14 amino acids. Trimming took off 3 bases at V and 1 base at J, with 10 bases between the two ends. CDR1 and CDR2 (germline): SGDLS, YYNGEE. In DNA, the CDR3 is TGTGCCAGCAGCGGGATGTTCCCCCAAGAGACCCAGTACTTC. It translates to CASSGMFPQETQYF.

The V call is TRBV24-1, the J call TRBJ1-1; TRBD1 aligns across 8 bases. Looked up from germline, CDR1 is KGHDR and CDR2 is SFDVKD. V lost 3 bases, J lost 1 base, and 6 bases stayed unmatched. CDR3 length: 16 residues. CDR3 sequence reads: CATSDTTGTGNTEAFF. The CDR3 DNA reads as TGTGCCACCAGTGATACAACCGGGACAGGGAACACTGAAGCTTTCTTT.

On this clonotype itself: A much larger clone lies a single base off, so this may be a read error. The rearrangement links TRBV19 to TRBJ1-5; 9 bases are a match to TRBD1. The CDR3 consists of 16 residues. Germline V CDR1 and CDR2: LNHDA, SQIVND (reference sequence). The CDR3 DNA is TGTACCAGTAGCCAACCGGGACAGGGTGGAAATCAGCCCCAGCATTTT. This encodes CTSSQPGQGGNQPQHF.

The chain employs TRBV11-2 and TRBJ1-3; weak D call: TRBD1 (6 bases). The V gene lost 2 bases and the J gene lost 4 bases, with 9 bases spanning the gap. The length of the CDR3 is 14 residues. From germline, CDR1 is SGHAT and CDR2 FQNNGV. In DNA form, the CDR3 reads TGTGCCAGCAGCTTAACAGGGCCCGGAAACACCATATATTTT. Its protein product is CASSLTGPGNTIYF. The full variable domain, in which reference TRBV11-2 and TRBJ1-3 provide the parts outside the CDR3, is EAGVAQSPRYKIIEKRQSVAFWCNPISGHATLYWYQQILGQGPKLLIQFQNNGVVDDSQLPKDRFSAERLKGVDSTLKIQPAKLEDSAVYLCASSLTGPGNTIYFGEGSWLTVV.

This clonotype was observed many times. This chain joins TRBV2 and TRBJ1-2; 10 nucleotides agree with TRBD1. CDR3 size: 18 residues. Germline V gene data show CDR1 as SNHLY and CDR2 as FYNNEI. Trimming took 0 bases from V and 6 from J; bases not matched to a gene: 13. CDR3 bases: TGTGCCAGCAGTGAAGCGCTTTGGGACAGGGGCCCAATAGATGGCTACACCTTC. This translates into CASSEALWDRGPIDGYTF. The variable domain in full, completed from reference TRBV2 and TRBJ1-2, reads EPEVTQTPSHQVTQMGQEVILRCVPISNHLYFYWYRQILGQKVEFLVSFYNNEISEKSEIFDDQFSVERPDGSNFTLKIRSTKLEDSAMYFCASSEALWDRGPIDGYTFGSGTRLTVV.

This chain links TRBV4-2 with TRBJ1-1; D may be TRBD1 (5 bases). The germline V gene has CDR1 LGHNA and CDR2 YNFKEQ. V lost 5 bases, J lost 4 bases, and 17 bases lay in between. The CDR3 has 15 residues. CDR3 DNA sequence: TGTGCCAGCAGCAGTCCGGGACCCCAAGGCACTGAAGCTTTCTTT. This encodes CASSSPGPQGTEAFF.

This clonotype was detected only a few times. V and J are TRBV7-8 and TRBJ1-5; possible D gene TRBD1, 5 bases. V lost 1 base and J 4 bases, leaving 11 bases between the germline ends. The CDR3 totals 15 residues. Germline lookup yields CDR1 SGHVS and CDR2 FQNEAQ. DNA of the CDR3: TGTGCCAGCAGCTTAGTTCGGACACCTAATCAGCCCCAGCATTTT. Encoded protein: CASSLVRTPNQPQHF.